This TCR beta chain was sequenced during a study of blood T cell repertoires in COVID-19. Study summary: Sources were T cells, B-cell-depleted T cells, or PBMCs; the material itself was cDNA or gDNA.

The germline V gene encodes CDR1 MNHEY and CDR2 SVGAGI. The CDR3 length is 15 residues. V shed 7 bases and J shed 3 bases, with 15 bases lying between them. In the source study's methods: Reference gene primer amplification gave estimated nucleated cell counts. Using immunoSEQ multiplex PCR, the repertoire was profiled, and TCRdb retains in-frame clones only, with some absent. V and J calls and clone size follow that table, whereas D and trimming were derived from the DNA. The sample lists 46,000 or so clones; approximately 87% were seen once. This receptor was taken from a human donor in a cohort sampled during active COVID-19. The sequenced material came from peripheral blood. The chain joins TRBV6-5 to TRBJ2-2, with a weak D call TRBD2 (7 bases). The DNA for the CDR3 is TGTGCCAGCAAGGGGGGGGACTCCTACACCGGGGAGCTGTTTTTT. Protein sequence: CASKGGDSYTGELFF.